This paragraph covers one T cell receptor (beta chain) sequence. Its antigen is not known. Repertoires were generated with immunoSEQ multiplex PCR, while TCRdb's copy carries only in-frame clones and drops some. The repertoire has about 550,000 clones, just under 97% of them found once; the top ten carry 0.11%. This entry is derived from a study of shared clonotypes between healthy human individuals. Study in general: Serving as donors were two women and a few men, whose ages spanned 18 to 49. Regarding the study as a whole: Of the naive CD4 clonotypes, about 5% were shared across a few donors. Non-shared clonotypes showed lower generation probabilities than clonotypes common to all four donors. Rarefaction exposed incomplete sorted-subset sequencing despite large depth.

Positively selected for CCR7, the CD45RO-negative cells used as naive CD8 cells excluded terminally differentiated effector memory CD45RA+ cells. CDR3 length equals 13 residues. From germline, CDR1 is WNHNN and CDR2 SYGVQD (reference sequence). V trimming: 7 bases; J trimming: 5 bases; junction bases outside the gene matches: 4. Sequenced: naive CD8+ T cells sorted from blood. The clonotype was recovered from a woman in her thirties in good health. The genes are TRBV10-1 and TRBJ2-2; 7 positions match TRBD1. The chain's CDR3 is CASTPTGTGELFF. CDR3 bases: TGCGCCAGCACCCCGACAGGGACCGGGGAGCTGTTTTTT.